This T cell receptor beta chain was profiled in a study of control samples from healthy donors and cancer patients. The V end lost 3 bases, the J end lost 0 bases, and 2 bases lay between the germline ends. The CDR3 totals 12 residues. Germline CDR1 reads LNHDA; CDR2 reads SQIVND (reference sequence). Produced via immunoSEQ multiplex PCR; TCRdb's table is partial and in-frame only. This repertoire shows approximately 90,000 clones, 88% found once; its top ten account for roughly 14%. Sequenced: blood. The receptor comes from a woman aged 70-85 years in good health. V gene TRBV19 combines with J gene TRBJ2-5; D is unclear. CDR3 nucleotides: TGTGCCAGTAGTATGGACCAAGAGACCCAGTACTTC. It codes for CASSMDQETQYF. Full variable domain (outside the CDR3, taken from reference TRBV19 and TRBJ2-5): DGGITQSPKYLFRKEGQNVTLSCEQNLNHDAMYWYRQDPGQGLRLIYYSQIVNDFQKGDIAEGYSVSREKKESFPLTVTSAQKNPTAFYLCASSMDQETQYFGPGTRLLVL.